This entry lists 21 T cell receptor beta chains sequenced from one sample in a study of tumor-infiltrating lymphocytes in primary liver carcinoma. RNA and DNA were co-extracted from approximately 20-30 mg of unsorted bulk tissue. A constant-region primer served to make TCR beta cDNA from roughly 480 ng total RNA. ARM-PCR was slightly modified, and three nested multiplex PCR rounds with it gave rise to the TCR beta libraries. Two initial PCR rounds of roughly 10 cycles each paired TRBV1-TRBV30 forward primers with a C-beta reverse primer. TCRdb re-derived calls from the multiplex PCR reads in MiXCR, one entry per CDR3 protein. Of about 200,000 distinct CDR3 sequences in the sample, 85% are singletons; the top ten hold 15% to 20%. Material for sequencing was tumor tissue from primary liver carcinoma. These receptors were collected from a man in his forties with primary liver carcinoma and hepatitis B virus infection.

This clonotype was picked up a small number of times. A much more abundant neighbour one base away suggests this may be a read error. The chain combines TRBV5-5 with TRBJ2-3; D is uncertain. Looked up from germline, CDR1 is SGHKS and CDR2 is YYEKEE (reference sequence). The V end lost 2 bases, the J end lost 0 bases, and 13 bases lay between the germline ends. The CDR3 is 16 residues long. The CDR3 sequence: CASSLTVKSSTDTQYF. In nucleotides, the CDR3 is TGTGCCAGCAGCTTAACAGTCAAATCTAGCACAGATACGCAGTATTTT.

In the case of this clonotype: Given the absence of the conserved phenylalanine or tryptophan at the CDR3 end, a read error is likely. This chain uses TRBV13 with TRBJ1-1; D is possibly TRBD1 (6 bases). CDR1 is PRHDT and CDR2 is FYEKMQ in the germline V gene (reference sequence). Trimming took off 0 bases at V and 0 bases at J, with 14 bases between the two ends. This CDR3 region has 17 residues. CDR3 nucleotide sequence: TGTGCCAGCAGCTTAGGTCGTTGGGGGCTTTTGAACACTGAAGCTTTCCTT. Its translation: CASSLGRWGLLNTEAFL.

On this clonotype itself: Compared with germline, one end of the junction differs, possibly owing to a read error. The chain joins TRBV6-1 to TRBJ2-3, with 7 bases that match TRBD1. Germline values: CDR1 MNHNS, CDR2 SASEGT. The CDR3 covers 14 residues. CDR3: CASSDRGPTDMQYF. CDR3 nucleotide sequence: TGTGCCAGTAGTGATAGGGGGCCCACAGATATGCAGTATTTT.

Concerning this clonotype itself: A clone one base away is much larger, so this may be a read error. This chain joins TRBV5-1 and TRBJ2-1; 8 positions match TRBD2. This CDR3 is built from 15 residues. Germline CDR1 SGHRS, CDR2 YFSETQ. CDR3 DNA: TGCGCCAGCAGCTTGGACGGGAGGGCCCTCAATAAGCAGTTCTTC. Amino acids: CASSLDGRALNKQFF. Variable domain in full (rest from reference TRBV5-1 and TRBJ2-1): KAGVTQTPRYLIKTRGQQVTLSCSPISGHRSVSWYQQTPGQGLQFLFEYFSETQRNKGNFPGRFSGRQFSNSRSEMNVSTLELGDSALYLCASSLDGRALNKQFFGPGTRLTVL.

In the case of this clonotype: At one of its ends the junction is not consistent with the germline gene, which may arise from a read error. This chain connects TRBV11-1 to TRBJ2-4, with 8 positions matching TRBD2. The CDR3 contains 17 residues. CDR1 and CDR2 (germline): SGHAT, FQDESV (reference sequence). CDR3 loop: CVSSFPESSGTKNIQYF. In DNA form, the CDR3 reads TGTGTCAGCAGCTTTCCCGAGAGTAGCGGGACCAAAAACATTCAATACTTC. Using reference TRBV11-1 and TRBJ2-4 for the parts outside the CDR3, the full variable domain is EAEVAQSPRYKITEKSQAVAFWCDPISGHATLYWYRQILGQGPELLVQFQDESVVDDSQLPKDRFSAERLKGVDSTLKIQPAELGDSAMYLCVSSFPESSGTKNIQYFGAGTRLSVL.

As for this clonotype: The junction does not match germline at one end; this may be a read error. This chain joins TRBV10-3 and TRBJ1-3, with TRBD1 as a possible D gene (5 bases). The germline CDR1 and CDR2 sequences are ENHRY and SYGVKD. CDR3 length: 15 amino acids. The CDR3 DNA reads TGTGCCAGTAAAGGGGACTTGAGCTCTGGAAAGACCATATATTTT. Translating it yields CASKGDLSSGKTIYF.

Note on this clonotype: One base away lies a much larger clone, so this may be a sequencing read error. J is TRBJ2-2 and V is TRBV5-1, with 7 bases aligning to TRBD1. The CDR3 extends over 14 amino acids. Germline values: CDR1 SGHRS, CDR2 YFSETQ. The CDR3 spells CASSLGTGSGELIF. As DNA, the CDR3 is TGCGCCAGCAGCTTGGGGACAGGTTCCGGGGAGCTGATTTTT.

CDR3 protein: CASSSGRTGTEAFF. DNA for the CDR3: TGCGCCAGCAGCTCCGGCAGGACTGGCACTGAAGCTTTCTTT. This chain uses TRBV5-1 with TRBJ1-1; D is uncertain. The V end lost 3 bases, the J end lost 4 bases, and 13 bases lay between the germline ends. The CDR3 is 14 residues long. In germline, CDR1 is SGHRS, CDR2 YFSETQ.

On this clonotype: Its ends do not fully match the called genes, so a read error is possible. This sequence joins TRBV5-1 and TRBJ2-5, with D hard to call. The V gene's germline CDR1 is SGHRS and CDR2 YFSETQ. This CDR3 region has 15 residues. The CDR3 is CAISFPGRNEETQYF. CDR3 sequence (DNA): TGTGCCATCAGCTTCCCCGGGCGGAACGAAGAGACCCAGTACTTC.

Notes on this clonotype: Mismatch with germline at one junction end may stem from a read error. The V call is TRBV10-2, the J call TRBJ2-7; tentatively, D is TRBD2 (6 bases). Germline V gene sequence: CDR1 WSHSY, CDR2 SAAADI. This CDR3 is 13 amino acids long. As DNA, the CDR3 is TGCGCCAGTACGCGGGGCGTCTCCTACGAGCGGTACTTC. Translated, it gives CASTRGVSYERYF.

V gene TRBV6-2 or TRBV6-3 combines with J gene TRBJ2-5; no definite D call. Looked up from germline, CDR1 is MNHEY and CDR2 is SVGEGT. CDR3 length: 15 amino acids. The ends were cut back, 6 bases at V and 11 bases at J, with 25 bases in the middle. The CDR3 region is CASRRPETQQEAQYF. Here the CDR3 DNA reads TGTGCCAGCAGACGGCCCGAGACCCAACAAGAGGCGCAGTACTTC.

A single count supports this clonotype. At one of its ends the junction is not consistent with the germline gene, which may arise from a read error. The rearrangement uses TRBV29-1 and TRBJ1-1, with 7 bases fitting TRBD1. The CDR3 contains 13 residues. Germline CDR1 and CDR2: SQVTM and ANQGSEA. CDR3 loop: CSAPGQLVAEVFF. The CDR3 coding sequence is TGCAGCGCCCCGGGACAGCTGGTGGCTGAAGTTTTCTTT.

This clonotype was recorded only once. In this CDR3 the conserved last residue, phenylalanine or tryptophan, is missing, so a read error is likely. The chain couples TRBV28 to TRBJ1-5; D may be TRBD1 (5 bases). Per germline, CDR1 MDHEN and CDR2 SYDVKM. Trimming left V 9 bases short and J 5 bases short, with 23 bases between. This CDR3 is built from 16 residues. This CDR3 is CASSVVYSKGYQPQHV. Here the CDR3 DNA reads TGTGCCAGTAGTGTCGTGTATAGTAAGGGGTATCAGCCCCAGCATGTT.

To note about this clonotype: It is likely a read error, because the conserved phenylalanine at the end of the CDR3 is missing. J is TRBJ2-5 and V is TRBV12-3 or TRBV12-4, with D possibly called TRBD1 or TRBD2 (5 bases each). The germline V and J ends were trimmed by 6 bases and 4 bases, with 15 bases remaining between them. The CDR3 sequence is 14 residues long. CDR3 nucleotide sequence: TGTGCCAGCAGCCTTACGGGGCAAGGAGAGACCCAGTACCTC. It encodes CASSLTGQGETQYL.

As to this clonotype: The CDR3 does not close with the conserved phenylalanine or tryptophan, likely indicating a read error. This chain links TRBV6-1 with TRBJ2-7; possibly TRBD1 or TRBD2 for D (5 bases each). Trimming removed 0 bases at V and 3 bases at J, with 12 bases between. The V gene's germline CDR1 is MNHNS and CDR2 SASEGT. The CDR3 sequence is 15 residues long. The CDR3, as DNA: TGTGCCAGCAGTGAAGCGTCGGGACCAGGCTACGAGCAGTACTAC. Protein product: CASSEASGPGYEQYY.

Notes on this clonotype: Here the CDR3 omits its conserved ending phenylalanine or tryptophan, so a read error is the likely source. V gene TRBV12-3 or TRBV12-4 combines with J gene TRBJ1-2, with 11 bases aligning to TRBD1. The CDR3 spans 14 residues. V shed 8 bases, J shed 6 bases, and the junction held 8 bases outside the gene matches. CDR3 protein: CASSRTGGYNGYTY. The CDR3 DNA is TGTGCCAGCTCACGGACAGGGGGCTATAATGGCTACACCTAC.

Concerning this clonotype: Sequence at one end of the junction differs from germline and may be a read error. The DNA of the CDR3 is TGTCCCAGCAGCACAGGACAGGGGCAAGAGGCCCAGTACTTC. Protein product: CPSSTGQGQEAQYF. The chain uses TRBV5-6 and TRBJ2-5; 9 bases fit TRBD1. The germline CDR1 and CDR2 sequences are SGHDT and YYEEEE. The CDR3 is 14 amino acids.

In regard to this clonotype: Here the CDR3 omits its conserved ending phenylalanine or tryptophan, so a read error is the likely source. The limits of the CDR3 on the DNA are not certain, so only TCRdb's listed CDR3 is given. The V call is TRBV4-2, the J call TRBJ2-1; TRBD1, the table's D call, was not compared with the DNA. Both ends counted, the CDR3 spans 16 residues. Germline V gene sequence: CDR1 LGHNA, CDR2 YNFKEQ. This chain's CDR3 is CASSHVGGQGNNEHFL.

CDR3 DNA: TGCAGCGTTCACGGTCCGGAACCCACCGGGGAGCTGTTTTTT. This sequence encodes CSVHGPEPTGELFF. The chain joins TRBV29-1 to TRBJ2-2, with D hard to call. The ends were cut back, 5 bases at V and 4 bases at J, with 14 bases in the middle. The CDR3 loop spans 14 amino acids. Germline V gene lookup returns CDR1 SQVTM and CDR2 ANQGSEA.

Turning to this clonotype: The junction departs from germline at one end; a sequencing error may be responsible. The chain recombines TRBV29-1 with TRBJ2-7; D perhaps matches TRBD2 (6 bases). The germline gives CDR1 SQVTM, CDR2 ANQGSEA. This CDR3 contains 15 residues. CDR3: CIVEDPGGNSYEQYF. CDR3 sequence (DNA): TGCATCGTTGAAGATCCAGGAGGGAACTCCTACGAGCAATACTTC.

As concerns this clonotype: Relative to the germline gene, one junction end is altered; a read error may explain this. This sequence joins TRBV6-5 and TRBJ1-3, with no clear D. Per the germline V gene, CDR1 is MNHEY and CDR2 is SVGAGI. The CDR3 is 14 amino acids. The CDR3 region is CAGRPKVSGNTIYF. The CDR3 DNA sequence: TGTGCCGGCAGGCCCAAAGTCTCTGGAAACACTATATATTTT.